This passage covers 5 T cell receptor beta chains from one sample sequenced in a study of OX40 agonist ivuxolimab in advanced cancers. Measured with immunoSEQ multiplex PCR; TCRdb has only the in-frame clones, and not every one. The table has 60,000 to 80,000 clones, 75% to 85% seen once. Sequenced material: CD4+ or CD8+ T cells sorted from blood, taken in a trial of the OX40 agonist ivuxolimab. The origin of the receptors is an adult with an advanced solid tumor such as melanoma, head and neck, liver or kidney cancer.

The chain links TRBV19 to TRBJ1-2, with a possible D match to TRBD1 (5 bases). Trimming removed 3 bases at V and 7 bases at J, with 21 bases between. Germline CDR1 and CDR2: LNHDA and SQIVND (reference sequence). CDR3 length: 16 amino acids. The CDR3 loop is CASSIFWGESTSGYTF. The CDR3 DNA reads as TGTGCCAGTAGTATTTTCTGGGGCGAGTCGACTAGTGGCTACACCTTC.

This clone came up once. This chain links TRBV5-6 with TRBJ2-7, with no clear D. Trimming removed 0 bases at V and 8 bases at J, with 9 bases between. The length of the CDR3 is 12 residues. CDR1 is SGHDT, CDR2 YYEEEE, per germline. The CDR3 DNA follows: TGTGCCAGCAGCTTGGTTGGGGAAAAGCAGTACTTC. It yields the protein CASSLVGEKQYF.

Here the CDR3 DNA reads TGCGCCAGCAGCCACTCAGGACTCCGGAACACTGAAGCTTTCTTT. Translation gives CASSHSGLRNTEAFF. J is TRBJ1-1 and V is TRBV4-1; D is ambiguous. This CDR3 has 15 residues. The V end was cut by 3 bases, the J end by 1 base, with 12 bases between. Germline V gene sequence: CDR1 MGHRA, CDR2 YSYEKL.

V gene TRBV5-6 combines with J gene TRBJ2-5; TRBD2 matches at 12 bases. The V gene's germline CDR1 is SGHDT and CDR2 YYEEEE. V lost 3 bases to trimming and J lost 4 bases; unmatched junction nucleotides: 10. The CDR3 extends over 17 amino acids. DNA for the CDR3: TGTGCCAGCAGCTCGAAGACTAGCGGGAGAGGGGGAGAGACCCAGTACTTC. This encodes CASSSKTSGRGGETQYF. The full variable domain, completed using reference TRBV5-6 and TRBJ2-5, is DAGVTQSPTHLIKTRGQQVTLRCSPKSGHDTVSWYQQALGQGPQFIFQYYEEEERQRGNFPDRFSGHQFPNYSSELNVNALLLGDSALYLCASSSKTSGRGGETQYFGPGTRLLVL.

This clone was picked up a small number of times. V gene TRBV7-3 combines with J gene TRBJ2-5, with D possibly being TRBD2 (6 bases). Germline CDR1 and CDR2: SGHTA and FQGTGA. The CDR3 extends over 15 amino acids. V was trimmed by 0 bases and J by 1 base, leaving 9 bases between them. The CDR3 DNA reads as TGTGCCAGCAGCTTAACCCCGGGACTCCAAGAGACCCAGTACTTC. This codes for CASSLTPGLQETQYF. Looking up the rest from reference TRBV7-3 and TRBJ2-5 gives the full variable domain: GAGVSQTPSNKVTEKGKYVELRCDPISGHTALYWYRQSLGQGPEFLIYFQGTGAADDSGLPNDRFFAVRPEGSVSTLKIQRTERGDSAVYLCASSLTPGLQETQYFGPGTRLLVL.